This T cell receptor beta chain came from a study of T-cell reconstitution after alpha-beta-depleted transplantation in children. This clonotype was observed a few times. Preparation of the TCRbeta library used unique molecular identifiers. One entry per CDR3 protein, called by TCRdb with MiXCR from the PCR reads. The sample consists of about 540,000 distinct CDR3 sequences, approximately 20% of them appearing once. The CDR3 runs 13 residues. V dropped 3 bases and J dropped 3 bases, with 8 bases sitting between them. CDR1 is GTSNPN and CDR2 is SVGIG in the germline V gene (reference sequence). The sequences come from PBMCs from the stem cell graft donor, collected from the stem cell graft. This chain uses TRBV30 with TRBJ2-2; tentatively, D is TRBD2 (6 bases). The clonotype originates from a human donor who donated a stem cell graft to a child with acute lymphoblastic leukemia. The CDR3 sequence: CAWSLAHTGELFF. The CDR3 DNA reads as TGTGCCTGGAGCCTAGCGCACACCGGGGAGCTGTTTTTT.